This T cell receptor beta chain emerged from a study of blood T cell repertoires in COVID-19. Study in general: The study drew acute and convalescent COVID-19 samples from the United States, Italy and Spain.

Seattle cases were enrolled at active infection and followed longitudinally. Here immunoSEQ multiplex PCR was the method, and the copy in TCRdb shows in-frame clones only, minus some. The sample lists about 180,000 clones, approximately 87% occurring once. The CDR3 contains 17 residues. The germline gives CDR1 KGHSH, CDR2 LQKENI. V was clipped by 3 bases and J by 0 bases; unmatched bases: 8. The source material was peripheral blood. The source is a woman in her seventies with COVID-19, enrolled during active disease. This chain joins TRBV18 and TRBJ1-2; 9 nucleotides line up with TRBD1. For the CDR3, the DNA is TGTGCCAGCTCACCGCGAACTACAGGGGGCACTAACTATGGCTACACCTTC. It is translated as CASSPRTTGGTNYGYTF. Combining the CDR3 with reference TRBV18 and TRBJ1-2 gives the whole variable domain NAGVMQNPRHLVRRRGQEARLRCSPMKGHSHVYWYRQLPEEGLKFMVYLQKENIIDESGMPKERFSAEFPKEGPSILRIQQVVRGDSAAYFCASSPRTTGGTNYGYTFGSGTRLTVV.